This T cell receptor (beta chain) comes out of a study of blood T cells in healthy people across ages (dated by TCRdb to 2015 to 2017). With respect to the entire study: In model experiments, template switching captured about one uniquely barcoded TCR beta cDNA molecule for every two T cells. Using deep sequencing normalized with unique cDNA molecular identifiers, the study measured how TCR beta repertoire diversity changes with age. Four age groups were formed from the donors: young (average roughly 15 years), middle-aged (approximately 40), aged (roughly 59) and long-lived (approximately 78). To avoid experimental bias, donors of different ages were randomly spread across the sequencing lanes. For two donors (one aged 18 to 29 and one aged 80 or older), the study analyzed two additional independent replicas of 1 million unique cDNA reads from the same blood draw.

V and J are trimmed by 11 bases and 2 bases, and the gene matches miss 2 bases of the junction. CDR1 KGHDR and CDR2 SFDVKD were looked up in the germline V gene. The CDR3 covers 13 residues, taking in both the cysteine and the phenylalanine. CDR3 DNA only is kept here, 39 bases in frame from base 1. Library preparation was by 5' RACE. Sequencing relied on an Illumina HiSeq 2500. The second PCR ran for roughly 6 to 11 cycles and used a J-beta primer mix along with a sample-barcoded 5' primer. A template-switch 5' adaptor carrying 12 random nucleotides introduced a unique molecular identifier onto each TCR beta cDNA molecule. Each sample yielded at least 3 million CDR3-containing paired-end reads. First-strand cDNA was synthesized from all RNA with the Mint cDNA synthesis kit, primed by a TRBC-specific oligonucleotide. All cDNA was treated with uracil-DNA glycosylase and then went through a first 18-cycle PCR with the universal primers M1SS and BC2_uni_R. The source study handled its data this way. For normalization, 1 million high-quality reads were randomly selected from each sample, with every read carrying a distinct molecular identifier. Instead of being binned into consensus sequences, reads that shared molecular identifiers were thrown out. MiTCR, set to a Q25 quality threshold and the strictest error-elimination algorithm, was used for CDR3 identification, clonotype clustering and error correction. Lower-bound total TCR beta diversity was estimated with a nonparametric unseen species model using Euler transformation. TCRdb applied fastp at Q25 and MiXCR to the public reads, then kept only in-frame beta chains. CDR3 protein duplicates are merged, each entry listing the most common genes and DNA. The V and J calls and clone size come from TCRdb's table, not from the authors' own analysis. Counted in this sample were about 640,000 distinct CDR3 sequences; over 40% of them appeared once. 25% to 35% of the sample goes to the ten largest clones.

Broad study findings and their caveats: The long-lived group showed more naive CD4+ T cells, fewer expanded clones and increased TCR diversity than the aged group, suggesting age selection. There was a strong correlation between observed TCR beta diversity and the percentage of naive T cells measured by flow cytometry. Conclusive comparison of naive and antigen-experienced compartments was prevented by the profiling of bulk unsorted PBMCs. Estimates of total diversity based on one million sequenced T cells were considered lower bounds and underestimates. As age increased, observed TCR beta diversity per million T cells dropped in a roughly linear way, and a significant reduction was already evident by age roughly 40. Because the CMV infection status of the donors was unknown, age-related changes in expanded clonotypes may potentially have been confounded.

Comment on this clonotype: The clone's antigen remains unknown. No clone much larger than this one lies a single base away; base qualities are absent.

The donors were roughly 38 Caucasian individuals from Russia, aged about 6 to 95 years, who were systemically healthy. Each donor gave ten milliliters of peripheral blood, collected into EDTA-treated Vacutainer tubes. PBMCs were isolated by Ficoll-Paque density-gradient centrifugation, with at least 6.5 million obtained per sample. Total RNA, at least 5.5 micrograms per sample, was extracted from PBMCs with Trizol reagent. The percentages of naive CD45RAhigh/CD27high T cells were determined by flow cytometry on a PBMC aliquot from every donor. Sequencing input: blood. The chain is encoded by TRBV24-1 joined to TRBJ2-1; 10 junctional bases match TRBD2. The TCR was taken from a man aged 80 or over in good health. Here the CDR3 is given as CARTSGTYNEQFF. The sequenced DNA: TGTGCCAGGACTAGCGGAACCTACAATGAGCAGTTCTTC.